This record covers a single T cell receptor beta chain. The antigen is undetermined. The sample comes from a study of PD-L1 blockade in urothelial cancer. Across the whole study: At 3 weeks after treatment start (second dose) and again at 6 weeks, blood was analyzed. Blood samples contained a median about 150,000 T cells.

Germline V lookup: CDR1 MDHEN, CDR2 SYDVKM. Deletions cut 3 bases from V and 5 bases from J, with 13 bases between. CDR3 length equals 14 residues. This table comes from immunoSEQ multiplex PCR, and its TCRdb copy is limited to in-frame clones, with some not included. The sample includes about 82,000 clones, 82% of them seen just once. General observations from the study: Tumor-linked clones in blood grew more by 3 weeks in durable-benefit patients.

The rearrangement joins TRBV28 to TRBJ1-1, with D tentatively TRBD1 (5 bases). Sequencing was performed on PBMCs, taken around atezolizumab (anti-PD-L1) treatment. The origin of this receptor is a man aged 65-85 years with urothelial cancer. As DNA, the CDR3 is TGTGCCAGCAGTTTGACGGCAGGGTCTACTGAAGCTTTCTTT. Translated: CASSLTAGSTEAFF.